This TCR beta chain was recorded in a study of CD8+CD57+ T cells in acquired aplastic anemia. Overall study context: Quantities of DNA derived from sorted CD4+ and CD8+ cells averaged approximately 3 ug. General study findings and limits: Between patients and controls, about 30 CD8+ CDR3 sequences were found in common.

By flow cytometry, patients selected for sequencing had shown an expansion of CD8+CD57+ cells. The patients, all of them, had severe acquired aplastic anemia. The template used for profiling TCR beta VDJ and CDR3 was genomic DNA. MiXCR, applied by TCRdb to the reads, yields one record per CDR3 protein. Seen here are fewer than 250,000 distinct CDR3 sequences, more than 40% observed once, and the top ten hold 7% to 9.5%. CDR1 is WSHSY, CDR2 SAAADI, per germline. CDR3 size: 16 residues. Note on this clonotype: Its specificity is not known. The junction shows a germline mismatch at one end, possibly a read error.

Sequencing was performed on sorted CD4+, CD8+, or CD8+CD57+ T cells (not recorded which) from PBMCs. This rearrangement joins TRBV10-2 to TRBJ1-6; tentative D call: TRBD1 (5 bases). The source of this sequence is a human donor with aplastic anemia. DNA of the CDR3: TGCGCCAGCAGTGAGTCGTCTTCAGGGACTAATTCGCCCCCCCACTTT. This gives the protein CASSESSSGTNSPPHF.